The T cell receptor beta chain under discussion was sequenced for a study of CD8 T cells in ankylosing spondylitis. Findings of the study overall: There was a TCR beta motif, made of fewer than 10 highly homologous variants, that appeared characteristic of ankylosing spondylitis blood. Disease-linked clones were found to be CD8+ and relatively rare in peripheral blood.

TCRdb itself ran the 5' RACE reads through MiXCR, one entry per CDR3 protein. The table records 700,000 to 1,000,000 distinct CDR3 sequences, 10% to 15% of them present only once. This clonotype was observed a handful of times. Its antigen is not known. The trim removed 1 base at V and 10 bases at J, leaving 16 bases unmatched. The CDR3 extends over 17 amino acids. The germline gives CDR1 SEHNR, CDR2 FQNEAQ (reference sequence). The sequence derives from a male donor with ankylosing spondylitis. The sequencing input was blood, either unsorted or a sorted T cell fraction (not recorded which). The chain joins TRBV7-9 to TRBJ1-1; 9 bases line up with TRBD1. CDR3 region: CASSLDLWDRAGIRAFF. DNA for the CDR3: TGTGCCAGCAGCTTAGACCTATGGGACAGGGCAGGAATCAGAGCTTTCTTT.